The following is a T cell receptor beta chain sequence with its context. The antigen remains undetermined. This sample was included in a study of blood T cells in healthy people across ages. Each sample gave at least 6 million isolated PBMCs. The authors ran a second PCR of 7 to 11 cycles using a sample-barcoded 5' primer and a J-beta primer mix. TCRdb fed the 5' RACE reads into MiXCR, producing one record per CDR3 protein. This sample has about 1.5 million distinct CDR3 sequences, with less than 45% found just once. V shed 6 bases, J shed 4 bases, and the junction held 12 bases outside the gene matches. CDR3 length equals 18 residues. Germline CDR1 reads SNHLY; CDR2 reads FYNNEI. Overall study results and limits: Because sorting was not performed, PBMCs prevented conclusive naive versus antigen-experienced comparison. Naive T cell percentage showed a strong correlation with the diversity of TCR beta. For the donors, CMV status was unknown and possibly confounded expanded clonotype changes.

Source material: blood. This TCR derives from a woman aged 18-30 years in good health. The chain recombines TRBV2 with TRBJ2-1; 13 bases line up with TRBD2. For the CDR3, the DNA is TGTGCCAGCAGAGTCGCAGGGACTAGCGGGATGGGTTACAATGAGCAGTTCTTC. It codes for CASRVAGTSGMGYNEQFF.